The clone carrying this TCR beta chain was seen at least ten times. Antigen unknown. This sample is drawn from a study of T cells in Graves' hyperthyroidism and ophthalmopathy. Study-wide points: The majority of expanded thyroid clonotypes above 0.001 also appeared in blood.

The CDR3 extends over 15 amino acids. The germline V gene encodes CDR1 MNHEY and CDR2 SMNVEV (reference sequence). Trimming cost V 7 bases and J 4 bases, with 19 bases left between them. What was amplified from RNA transcripts were TCR beta CDR3 regions. The HTBI primer set was used in a first-round RT-PCR of the TCR CDR3. Via MiXCR, TCRdb re-called the multiplex PCR reads, giving one row per CDR3 protein. The sample shows 530,000 or so distinct CDR3 sequences, approximately 24% of them seen only once. This chain joins TRBV27 and TRBJ1-2, with TRBD1 as a possible D gene (5 bases). The sequencing input was blood. This sequence was found in a woman younger than 45 with Graves' ophthalmopathy. The CDR3 DNA sequence: TGTGCCAGCACAAGGACATACCCCTATTCCTATGGCTACACCTTC. Its protein is CASTRTYPYSYGYTF.